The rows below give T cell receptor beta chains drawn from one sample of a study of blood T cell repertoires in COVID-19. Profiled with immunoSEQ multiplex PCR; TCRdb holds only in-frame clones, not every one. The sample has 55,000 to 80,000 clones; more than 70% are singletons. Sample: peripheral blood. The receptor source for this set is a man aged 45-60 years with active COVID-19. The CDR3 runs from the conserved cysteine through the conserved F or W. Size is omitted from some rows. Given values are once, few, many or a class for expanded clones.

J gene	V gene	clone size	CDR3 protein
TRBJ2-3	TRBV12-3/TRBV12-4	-	CASRLVGTDTQYF
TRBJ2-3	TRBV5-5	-	CASSLESADTQYF
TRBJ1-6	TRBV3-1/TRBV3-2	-	CASSRRLTGVTYNSPLHF
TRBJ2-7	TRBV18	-	CASSPVAGVGNEQYF
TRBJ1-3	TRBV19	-	CASSMTGTSGNTIYF
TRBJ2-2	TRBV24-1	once	CATSDSGRTGELFF
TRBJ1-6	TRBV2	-	CASRDTGGSYNSPLHF
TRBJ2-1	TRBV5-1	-	CASSLETVSYNEQFF
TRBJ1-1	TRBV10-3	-	CAILTESTEAFF
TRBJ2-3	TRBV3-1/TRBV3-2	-	CASRRSGTSVDTQYF
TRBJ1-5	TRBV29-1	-	CSATISGNQPQHF
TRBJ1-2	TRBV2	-	CASTLGSGYGYTF
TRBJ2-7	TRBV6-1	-	CASSEMAGGTVEQYF
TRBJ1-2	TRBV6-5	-	CASTRSGTPRGYTF
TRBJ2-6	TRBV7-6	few	CASSLLAGGLDSGANVLTF
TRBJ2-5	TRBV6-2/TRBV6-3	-	CASSTSGPGGETQYF
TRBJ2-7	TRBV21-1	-	CAREGLAGVGPYEQYF
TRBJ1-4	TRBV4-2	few	CASSQVGANAKLFF
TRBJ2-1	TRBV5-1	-	CASSLLLGREKYNEQFF
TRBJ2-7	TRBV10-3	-	CAISSAGGPSSYEQYF
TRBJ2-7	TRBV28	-	CASSRLIRDTSYEQYF
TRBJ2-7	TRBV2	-	CASSEGTRPDEQYF
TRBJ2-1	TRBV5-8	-	CASSSPRGLYNEQFF
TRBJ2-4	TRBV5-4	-	CASSFPGVAGGKNIQYF
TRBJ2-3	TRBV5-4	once	CASSLELAESTDTQYF
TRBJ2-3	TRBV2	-	CASSGVPSGGRTDTQYF
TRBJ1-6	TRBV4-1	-	CASSQAEGQGYSPLHF
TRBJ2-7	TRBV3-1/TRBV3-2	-	CASSRGFNEQYF
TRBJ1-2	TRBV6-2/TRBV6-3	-	CASSPRGSALYGYTF
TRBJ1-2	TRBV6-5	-	CASSLDSLEGYTF
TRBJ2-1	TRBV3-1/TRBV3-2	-	CASSQDLIGSGRVWYNEQFF
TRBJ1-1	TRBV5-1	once	CASSSARTGSTEAFF
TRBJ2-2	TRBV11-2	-	CASSLGQSGELFF
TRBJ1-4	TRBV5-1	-	CASRHGTNEKLFF
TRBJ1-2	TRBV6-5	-	CASSLGGGWDYGYTF
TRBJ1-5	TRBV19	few	CASSRDRGGQPQHF